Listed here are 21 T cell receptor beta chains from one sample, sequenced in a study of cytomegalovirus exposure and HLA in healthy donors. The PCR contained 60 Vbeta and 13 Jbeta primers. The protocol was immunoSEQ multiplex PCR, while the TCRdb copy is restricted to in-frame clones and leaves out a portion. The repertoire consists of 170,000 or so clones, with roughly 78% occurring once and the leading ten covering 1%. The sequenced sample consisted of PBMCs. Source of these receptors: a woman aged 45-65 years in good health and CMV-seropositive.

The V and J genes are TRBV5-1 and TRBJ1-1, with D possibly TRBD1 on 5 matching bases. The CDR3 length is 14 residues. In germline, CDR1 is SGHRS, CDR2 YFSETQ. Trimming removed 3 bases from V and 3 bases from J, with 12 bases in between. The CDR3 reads CASSSGTADTEAFF. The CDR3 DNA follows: TGCGCCAGCAGCTCCGGGACTGCGGACACTGAAGCTTTCTTT.

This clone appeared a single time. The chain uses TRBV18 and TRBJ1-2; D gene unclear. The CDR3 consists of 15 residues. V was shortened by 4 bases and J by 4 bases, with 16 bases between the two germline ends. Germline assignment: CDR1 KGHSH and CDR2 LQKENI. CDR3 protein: CASSRIPGDLYGYTF. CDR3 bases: TGTGCCAGCTCACGAATTCCGGGAGACCTCTATGGCTACACCTTC.

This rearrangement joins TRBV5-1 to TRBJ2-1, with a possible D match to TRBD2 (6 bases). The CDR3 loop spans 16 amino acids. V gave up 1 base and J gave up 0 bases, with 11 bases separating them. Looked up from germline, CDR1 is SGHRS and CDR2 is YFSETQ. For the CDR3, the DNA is TGCGCCAGCAGCTTGTTGGGAGGAAGCTCCTACAATGAGCAGTTCTTC. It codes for CASSLLGGSSYNEQFF.

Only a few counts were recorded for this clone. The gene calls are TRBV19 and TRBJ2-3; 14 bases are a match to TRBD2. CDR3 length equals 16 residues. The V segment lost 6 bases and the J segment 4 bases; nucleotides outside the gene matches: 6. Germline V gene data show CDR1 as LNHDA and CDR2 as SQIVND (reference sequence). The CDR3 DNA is TGTGCCAGTAGGCGACTAGCGGGGGGGCAGGCAGATACGCAGTATTTT. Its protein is CASRRLAGGQADTQYF.

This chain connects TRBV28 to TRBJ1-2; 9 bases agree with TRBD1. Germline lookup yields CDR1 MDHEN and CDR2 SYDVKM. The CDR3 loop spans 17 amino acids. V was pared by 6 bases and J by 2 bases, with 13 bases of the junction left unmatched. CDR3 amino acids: CASRSGTGTYLNYGYTF. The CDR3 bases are TGTGCCAGCAGGAGCGGGACAGGGACCTACCTAAACTATGGCTACACCTTC.

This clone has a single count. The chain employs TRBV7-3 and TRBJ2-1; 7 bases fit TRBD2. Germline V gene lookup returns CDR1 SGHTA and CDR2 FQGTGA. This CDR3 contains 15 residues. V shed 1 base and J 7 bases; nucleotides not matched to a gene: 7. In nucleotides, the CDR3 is TGTGCCAGCAGCTTAATGAGCGGGGTAAATAATGAGCAGTTCTTC. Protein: CASSLMSGVNNEQFF.

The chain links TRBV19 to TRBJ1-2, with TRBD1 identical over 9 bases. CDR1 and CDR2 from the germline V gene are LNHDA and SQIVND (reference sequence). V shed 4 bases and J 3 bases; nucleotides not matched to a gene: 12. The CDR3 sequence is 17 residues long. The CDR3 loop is CASSTTDRGSPYYGYTF. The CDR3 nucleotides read TGTGCCAGTAGTACAACGGACAGGGGTTCCCCATACTATGGCTACACCTTC.

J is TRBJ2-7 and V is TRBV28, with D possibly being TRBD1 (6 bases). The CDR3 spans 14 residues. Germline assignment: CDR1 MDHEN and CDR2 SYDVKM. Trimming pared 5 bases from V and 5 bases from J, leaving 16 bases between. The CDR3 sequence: CASSPTGLKNEQYF. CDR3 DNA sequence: TGTGCCAGCAGTCCTACAGGGTTGAAAAACGAGCAGTACTTC.

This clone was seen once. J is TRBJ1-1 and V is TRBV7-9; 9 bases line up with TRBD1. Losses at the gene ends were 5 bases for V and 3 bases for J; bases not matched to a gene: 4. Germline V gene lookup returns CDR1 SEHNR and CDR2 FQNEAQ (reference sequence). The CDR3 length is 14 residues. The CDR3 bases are TGTGCCAGCAGCCCCGACAGGGGGGACACTGAAGCTTTCTTT. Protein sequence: CASSPDRGDTEAFF.

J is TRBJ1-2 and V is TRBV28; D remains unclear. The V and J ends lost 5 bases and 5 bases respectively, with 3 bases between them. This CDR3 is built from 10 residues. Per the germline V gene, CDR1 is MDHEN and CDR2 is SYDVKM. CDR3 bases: TGTGCCAGCAGTCTTTATGGCTACACCTTC. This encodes CASSLYGYTF.

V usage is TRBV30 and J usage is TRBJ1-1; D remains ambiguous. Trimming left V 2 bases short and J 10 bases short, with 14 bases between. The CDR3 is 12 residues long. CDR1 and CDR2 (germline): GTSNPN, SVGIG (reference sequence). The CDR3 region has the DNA TGTGCCTGGAGTCCCTTCTCCCGGGGAGCTTTCTTT. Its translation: CAWSPFSRGAFF.

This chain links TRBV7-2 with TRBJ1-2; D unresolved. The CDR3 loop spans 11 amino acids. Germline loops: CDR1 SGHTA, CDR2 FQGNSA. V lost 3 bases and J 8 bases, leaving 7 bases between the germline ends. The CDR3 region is CASSFLLGYTF. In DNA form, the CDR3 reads TGTGCCAGCAGCTTTTTATTGGGCTACACCTTC. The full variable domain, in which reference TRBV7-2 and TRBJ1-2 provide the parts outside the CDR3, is GAGVSQSPSNKVTEKGKDVELRCDPISGHTALYWYRQSLGQGLEFLIYFQGNSAPDKSGLPSDRFSAERTGGSVSTLTIQRTQQEDSAVYLCASSFLLGYTFGSGTRLTVV.

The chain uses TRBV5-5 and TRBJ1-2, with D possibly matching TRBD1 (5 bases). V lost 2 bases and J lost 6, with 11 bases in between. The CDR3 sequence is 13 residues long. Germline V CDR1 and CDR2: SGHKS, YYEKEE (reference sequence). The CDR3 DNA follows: TGTGCCAGCAGCTTTATGCAGGGTGATGGCTACACCTTC. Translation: CASSFMQGDGYTF.

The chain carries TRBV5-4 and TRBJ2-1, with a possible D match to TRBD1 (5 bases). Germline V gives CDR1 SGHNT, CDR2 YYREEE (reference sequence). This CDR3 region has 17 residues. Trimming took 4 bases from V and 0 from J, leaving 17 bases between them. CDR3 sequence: CASSRVGMQGSYNEQFF. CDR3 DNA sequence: TGTGCCAGCAGCCGGGTAGGAATGCAGGGCTCCTACAATGAGCAGTTCTTC.

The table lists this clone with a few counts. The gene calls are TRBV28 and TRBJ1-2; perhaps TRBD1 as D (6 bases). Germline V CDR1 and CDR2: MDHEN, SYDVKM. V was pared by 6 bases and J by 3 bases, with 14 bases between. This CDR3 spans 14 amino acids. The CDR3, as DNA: TGTGCCAGCAGCGTACAGGGAAGATACTATGGCTACACCTTC. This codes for CASSVQGRYYGYTF.

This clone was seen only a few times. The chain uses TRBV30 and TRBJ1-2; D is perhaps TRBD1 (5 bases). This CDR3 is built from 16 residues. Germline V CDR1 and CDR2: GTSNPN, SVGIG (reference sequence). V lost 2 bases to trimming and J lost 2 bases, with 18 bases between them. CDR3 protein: CAWSPALSGANYGYTF. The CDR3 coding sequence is TGTGCCTGGAGTCCCGCGTTGTCTGGGGCCAACTATGGCTACACCTTC.

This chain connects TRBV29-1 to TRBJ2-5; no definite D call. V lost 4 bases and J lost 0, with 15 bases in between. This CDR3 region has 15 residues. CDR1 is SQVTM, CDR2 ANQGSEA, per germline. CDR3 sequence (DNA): TGCAGCGTTGTTTGGCGGCTCCAGTACCAAGAGACCCAGTACTTC. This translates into CSVVWRLQYQETQYF.

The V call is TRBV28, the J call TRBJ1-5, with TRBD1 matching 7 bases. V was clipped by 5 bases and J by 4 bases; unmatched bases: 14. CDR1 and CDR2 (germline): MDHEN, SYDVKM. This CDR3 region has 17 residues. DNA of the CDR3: TGTGCCAGCAGTCCCCGGGACAGTAGATTCTTAAATCAGCCCCAGCATTTT. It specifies CASSPRDSRFLNQPQHF.

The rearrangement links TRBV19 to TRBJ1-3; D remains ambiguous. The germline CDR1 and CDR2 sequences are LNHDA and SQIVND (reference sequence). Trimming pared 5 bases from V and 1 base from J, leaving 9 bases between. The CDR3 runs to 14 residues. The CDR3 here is CASSGRGSGNTIYF. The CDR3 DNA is TGTGCCAGTAGTGGTAGAGGATCTGGAAACACCATATATTTT.

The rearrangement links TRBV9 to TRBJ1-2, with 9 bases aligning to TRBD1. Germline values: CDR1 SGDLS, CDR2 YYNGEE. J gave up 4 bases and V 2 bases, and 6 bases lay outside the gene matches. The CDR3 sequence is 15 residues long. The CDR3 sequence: CASSVGGQGFYGYTF. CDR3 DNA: TGTGCCAGCAGCGTCGGGGGACAGGGATTCTATGGCTACACCTTC.

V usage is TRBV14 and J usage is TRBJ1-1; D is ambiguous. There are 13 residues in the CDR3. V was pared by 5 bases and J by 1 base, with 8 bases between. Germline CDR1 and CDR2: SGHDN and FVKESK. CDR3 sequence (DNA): TGTGCCAGCAGCTATACACAGAACACTGAAGCTTTCTTT. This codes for CASSYTQNTEAFF.